The rows below give T cell receptor beta chains drawn from one sample of a study of blood T cell repertoires in COVID-19. This table comes from immunoSEQ multiplex PCR, and its TCRdb copy is limited to in-frame clones, with some not included. This sample has some 150,000 clones, with 80% to 85% found just once. Sequencing was performed on peripheral blood. These receptors were taken from a woman aged 60 to 75 with acute or convalescent COVID-19. CDR3s include the opening cysteine and the closing phenylalanine or tryptophan. The order of the fields is J gene, V gene, clone size, CDR3 protein. A row's size may be missing; if present it is once, few, many or a size class.

TRBJ1-1 | TRBV18 | . | CASSPDRGLGTEAFF
TRBJ2-2 | TRBV10-1 | few | CASSESKVSGEWVGELFF
TRBJ1-2 | TRBV27 | . | CASSLMGQGNYGYTF
TRBJ1-5 | TRBV24-1 | . | CATSDSSLQPQHF
TRBJ1-1 | TRBV30 | . | CAWTSTGRTEAFF
TRBJ2-7 | TRBV7-8 | . | CASSLGPRGEQYF
TRBJ2-1 | TRBV5-1 | . | CASGPRGGDEQFF
TRBJ2-7 | TRBV14 | . | CASSQVTGAPRYF
TRBJ1-3 | TRBV10-3 | . | CAISAGDTIYF
TRBJ2-7 | TRBV6-2/TRBV6-3 | . | CASSYIAGPYEQYF